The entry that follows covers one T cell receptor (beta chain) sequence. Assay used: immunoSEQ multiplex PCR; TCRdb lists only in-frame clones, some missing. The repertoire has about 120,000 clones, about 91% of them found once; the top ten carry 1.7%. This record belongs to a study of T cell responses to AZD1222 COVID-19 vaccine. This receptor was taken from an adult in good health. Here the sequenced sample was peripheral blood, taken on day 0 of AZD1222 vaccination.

The CDR3 DNA follows: TGCGCCAGCAGCCAAGAAACGGCACAGGGGGCCTTGCCCCAGCATTTT. Its translation: CASSQETAQGALPQHF. The rearrangement links TRBV4-1 to TRBJ1-5; 9 bases agree with TRBD1. The CDR3 is 16 amino acids. Germline-derived CDR1 and CDR2 are MGHRA and YSYEKL. Unmatched junction bases numbered 9, after V lost 0 bases and J lost 9 bases.